A single sample gave rise to the 12 T cell receptor beta chains below, sequenced in a study of cytomegalovirus exposure and HLA in healthy donors. The study ran its PCR with 60 Vbeta and 13 Jbeta primers. TCRdb keeps only in-frame clones here, not all; method: immunoSEQ multiplex PCR. The table includes tens of thousands of clones, about 76% detected once. Material: PBMCs. The receptors derive from a man aged 45-60 years in good health and CMV-seronegative.

The genes are TRBV29-1 and TRBJ2-7; D is possibly TRBD2 (6 bases). Germline V gene sequence: CDR1 SQVTM, CDR2 ANQGSEA. The CDR3 loop spans 14 amino acids. The V end was cut by 7 bases, the J end by 3 bases, with 19 bases between. CDR3 DNA sequence: TGCAGCGCCAAACCGGGACTTCGAATCTACGAGCAGTACTTC. The encoded protein is CSAKPGLRIYEQYF.

J is TRBJ1-1 and V is TRBV10-1, with a tentative D call TRBD1 (5 bases). Between the trimmed V and J ends, which lost 4 bases and 0 bases, there was a span of 6 bases. The CDR3 spans 13 residues. CDR1 is WNHNN, CDR2 SYGVQD, per germline (reference sequence). The CDR3 protein is CASSGQLNTEAFF. CDR3 bases: TGCGCCAGCAGTGGACAGCTGAACACTGAAGCTTTCTTT.

This clone was observed a handful of times. This chain joins TRBV15 and TRBJ1-1; no definite D call. CDR1 and CDR2 (germline): LNHNV, YYDKDF (reference sequence). The CDR3 is 14 amino acids. Deletions cut 6 bases from V and 0 bases from J, with 11 bases between. CDR3 DNA sequence: TGTGCCACCAGTGCTCGCGGGGTGAACACTGAAGCTTTCTTT. It codes for CATSARGVNTEAFF. Using reference TRBV15 and TRBJ1-1 for the parts outside the CDR3, the full variable domain is DAMVIQNPRYQVTQFGKPVTLSCSQTLNHNVMYWYQQKSSQAPKLLFHYYDKDFNNEADTPDNFQSRRPNTSFCFLDIRSPGLGDTAMYLCATSARGVNTEAFFGQGTRLTVV.

V gene TRBV30 combines with J gene TRBJ1-5, with D possibly being TRBD1 (5 bases). The germline V and J ends were trimmed by 3 bases and 5 bases, with 17 bases remaining between them. CDR1 and CDR2 from the germline V gene are GTSNPN and SVGIG (reference sequence). The CDR3 consists of 15 residues. The CDR3 is CAWSPRWGGDQPQHF. CDR3 nucleotide sequence: TGTGCCTGGAGCCCTCGTTGGGGGGGGGATCAGCCCCAGCATTTT.

V and J are TRBV11-3 and TRBJ1-5, with D unclear. Trimming pared 1 base from V and 3 bases from J, leaving 13 bases between. This CDR3 has 16 amino acids. CDR1 and CDR2 (germline): SGHNT, YENEEA. CDR3 amino acids: CASSLAAERINQPQHF. CDR3 bases: TGTGCCAGCAGCTTAGCCGCCGAGCGGATCAATCAGCCCCAGCATTTT.

The genes are TRBV19 and TRBJ1-5; D unresolved. Per the germline V gene, CDR1 is LNHDA and CDR2 is SQIVND (reference sequence). The CDR3 covers 14 residues. The ends were cut back, 4 bases at V and 9 bases at J, with 16 bases in the middle. DNA of the CDR3: TGTGCCAGTAGTAGAGACCCTTCGGTCCGGCCCCAGCATTTT. Translation: CASSRDPSVRPQHF.

V and J are TRBV7-9 and TRBJ2-5, with 8 bases matching TRBD2. The CDR3 totals 16 residues. Looked up from germline, CDR1 is SEHNR and CDR2 is FQNEAQ (reference sequence). Trimming took 6 bases from V and 0 from J; bases not matched to a gene: 9. CDR3 sequence reads: CASRTGAGGDQETQYF. CDR3 bases: TGTGCCAGCAGGACAGGCGCGGGGGGTGACCAAGAGACCCAGTACTTC.

The chain combines TRBV28 with TRBJ2-4; 8 bases agree with TRBD1. The CDR3 runs 16 residues. V shed 5 bases and J 4 bases; nucleotides not matched to a gene: 10. In germline, CDR1 is MDHEN, CDR2 SYDVKM. The CDR3 sequence: CASSILRDRTKNIQYF. In DNA form, the CDR3 reads TGTGCCAGCAGTATCCTCCGGGACAGGACGAAAAACATTCAGTACTTC.

The chain recombines TRBV5-1 with TRBJ2-7, with TRBD1 as a possible D gene (6 bases). The germline V and J ends were trimmed by 4 bases and 5 bases, with 10 bases remaining between them. Germline assignment: CDR1 SGHRS and CDR2 YFSETQ. CDR3 length equals 12 residues. The CDR3, as DNA: TGCGCCAGCAGCGCAACAGGGCACGAGCAGTACTTC. This translates into CASSATGHEQYF.

V usage is TRBV28 and J usage is TRBJ1-2; D perhaps matches TRBD1 (5 bases). The germline CDR1 and CDR2 sequences are MDHEN and SYDVKM. The CDR3 sequence is 14 residues long. Trimming stripped 6 bases from V and 5 bases from J, with 16 bases between. CDR3 in amino acids: CASSQTGQVYGYTF. Here the CDR3 DNA reads TGTGCCAGCAGCCAAACCGGACAAGTTTATGGCTACACCTTC.

The genes are TRBV13 and TRBJ1-1; TRBD1 might be the D (5 bases). The ends were cut back, 4 bases at V and 4 bases at J, with 16 bases in the middle. CDR3 length equals 15 residues. Looked up from germline, CDR1 is PRHDT and CDR2 is FYEKMQ (reference sequence). CDR3 coding DNA: TGTGCCAGCAGCTACCACGGGGGTGGGGGCACTGAAGCTTTCTTT. Residues: CASSYHGGGGTEAFF.

The chain employs TRBV7-9 and TRBJ2-3; 7 nucleotides match TRBD2. The CDR3 spans 16 residues. V lost 6 bases to trimming and J lost 0 bases; unmatched junction nucleotides: 9. Germline values: CDR1 SEHNR, CDR2 FQNEAQ (reference sequence). Here the CDR3 DNA reads TGTGCCAGCAGTTTCGGCGGGGGTCAGAGCACAGATACGCAGTATTTT. Its translation: CASSFGGGQSTDTQYF.